This T cell receptor (beta chain) was documented in a study of cytomegalovirus exposure and HLA in healthy donors. The trim removed 7 bases at V and 5 bases at J, leaving 9 bases unmatched. CDR1 SNHLY and CDR2 FYNNEI come from the germline V gene. This CDR3 is built from 14 residues. General observations from the study: Fewer N-insertions than the roughly 670-donor mean were reportedly shown by an Asian-associated ancestry cluster in a later analysis. Apparent HLA restriction characterized most CMV-associated TCR beta chains in a later analysis. Three chains tied to CMV proved CMV antigen-specific in vitro. 87-base-pair reads could not separate some V segments, including TRBV6-2 and TRBV6-3.

PCR was performed using 60 Vbeta and 13 Jbeta primers. Only in-frame clones appear in the TCRdb table, and some are missing; sequencing was by immunoSEQ multiplex PCR. The sample lists approximately 100,000 clones; roughly 80% were seen once. Note on this clone: What it recognizes is unknown.

Specimen: PBMCs. This chain joins TRBV2 and TRBJ1-2; 8 bases agree with TRBD1. The receptor was isolated from a middle-aged man in good health and CMV-seropositive. The CDR3 DNA reads as TGTGCCAGCAACGTACAGGGGGGGGAGTATGGCTACACCTTC. Translated: CASNVQGGEYGYTF.